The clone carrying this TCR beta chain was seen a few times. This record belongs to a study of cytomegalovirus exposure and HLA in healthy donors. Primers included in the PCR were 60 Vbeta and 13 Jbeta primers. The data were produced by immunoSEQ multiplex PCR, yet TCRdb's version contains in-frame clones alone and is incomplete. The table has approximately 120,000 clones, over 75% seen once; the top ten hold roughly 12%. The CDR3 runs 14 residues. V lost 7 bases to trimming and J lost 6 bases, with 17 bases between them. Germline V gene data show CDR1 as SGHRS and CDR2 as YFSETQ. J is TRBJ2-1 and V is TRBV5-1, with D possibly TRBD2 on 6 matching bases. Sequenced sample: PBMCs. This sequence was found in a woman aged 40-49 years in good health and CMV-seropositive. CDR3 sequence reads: CASGGGTPLNEQFF. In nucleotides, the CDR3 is TGCGCCAGCGGGGGAGGAACCCCCCTCAATGAGCAGTTCTTC.